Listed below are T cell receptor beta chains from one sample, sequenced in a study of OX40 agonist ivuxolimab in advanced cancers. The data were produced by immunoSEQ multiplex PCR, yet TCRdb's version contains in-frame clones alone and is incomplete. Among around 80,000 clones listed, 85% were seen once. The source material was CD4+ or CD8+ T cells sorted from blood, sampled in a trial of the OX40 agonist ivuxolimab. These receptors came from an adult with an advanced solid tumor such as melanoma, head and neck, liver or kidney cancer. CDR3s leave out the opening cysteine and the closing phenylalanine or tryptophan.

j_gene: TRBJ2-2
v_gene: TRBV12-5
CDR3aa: ASGPGTGPHDTGELF

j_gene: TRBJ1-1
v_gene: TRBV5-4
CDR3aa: ASSSRGGGRTEAF

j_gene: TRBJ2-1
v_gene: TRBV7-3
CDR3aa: ASSSTGTVYNEQF

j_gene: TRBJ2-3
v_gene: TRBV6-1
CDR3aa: ASSILAVSTDTQY

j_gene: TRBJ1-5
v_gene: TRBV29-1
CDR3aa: SVRRGFDQPQH

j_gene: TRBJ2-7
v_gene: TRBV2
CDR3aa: ASSPGGTGDYEQY

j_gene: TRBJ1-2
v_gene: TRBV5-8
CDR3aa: ASSRRASYGYT

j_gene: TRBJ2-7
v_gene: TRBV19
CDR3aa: ASSISLGQGVDEQY

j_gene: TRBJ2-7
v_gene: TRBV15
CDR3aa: ATRFGGGLEQY

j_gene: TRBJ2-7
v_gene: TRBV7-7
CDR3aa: ASSLGNRGRGEQY

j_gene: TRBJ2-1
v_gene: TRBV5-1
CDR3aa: ASSPSYSGRYSYNEQF

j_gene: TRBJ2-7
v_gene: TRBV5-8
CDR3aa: ASSLRDRGLPY

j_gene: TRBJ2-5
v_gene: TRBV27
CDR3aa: ASSFSGTSGQETQY

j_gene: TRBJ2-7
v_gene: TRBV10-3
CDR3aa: AISQTGSGYEQY

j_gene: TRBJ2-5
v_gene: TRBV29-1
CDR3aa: SGTDQETQY

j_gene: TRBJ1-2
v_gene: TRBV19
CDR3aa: ATRDSNYGYT

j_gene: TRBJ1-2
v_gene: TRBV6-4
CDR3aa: ASSDGARGPPYGYT

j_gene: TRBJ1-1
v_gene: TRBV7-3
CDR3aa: ASSLTHIGPGTEAF

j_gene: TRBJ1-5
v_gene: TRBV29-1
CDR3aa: SVRGGTDQPQH

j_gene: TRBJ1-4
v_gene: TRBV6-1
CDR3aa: ASSELVSGKLF

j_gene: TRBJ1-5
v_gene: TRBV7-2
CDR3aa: ASSLQRGNNQPQH

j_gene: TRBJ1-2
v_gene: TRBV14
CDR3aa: ASSQVTFYGYT

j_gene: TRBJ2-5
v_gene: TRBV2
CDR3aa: AGRGQGSGETQY

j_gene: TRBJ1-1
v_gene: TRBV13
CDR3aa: ASSLNYRVRNTEAF

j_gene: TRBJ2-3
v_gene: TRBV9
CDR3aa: ASRTSGTDTQY

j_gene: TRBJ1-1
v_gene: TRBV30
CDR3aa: AWSRDRSYTEAF

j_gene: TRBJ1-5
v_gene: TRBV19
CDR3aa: ASTLGEQPQH

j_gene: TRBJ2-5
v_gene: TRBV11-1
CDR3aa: ASSLGDTAGSVETQY

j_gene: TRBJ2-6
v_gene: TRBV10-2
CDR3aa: ASSNRGFDGSRSGANVLT

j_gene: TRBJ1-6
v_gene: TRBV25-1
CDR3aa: ASSALVGRDNSPLH

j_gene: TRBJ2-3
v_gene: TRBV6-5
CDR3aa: ASRRDTLTDTQY

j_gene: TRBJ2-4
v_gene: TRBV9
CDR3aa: ASSVGLAKNIQY

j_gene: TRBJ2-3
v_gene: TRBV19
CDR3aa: ASSIAPTGSTDTQY

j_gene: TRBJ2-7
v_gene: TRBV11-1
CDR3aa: ASSLLPGYEQY

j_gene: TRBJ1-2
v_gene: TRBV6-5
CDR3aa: ASSSPGRGGYT

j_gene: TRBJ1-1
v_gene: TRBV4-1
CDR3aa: ARAGVSNTEAF

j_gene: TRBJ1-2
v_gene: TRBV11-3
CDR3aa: ASSLNPGLGSGGYT

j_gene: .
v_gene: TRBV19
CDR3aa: ASSIGGQGFHEQY

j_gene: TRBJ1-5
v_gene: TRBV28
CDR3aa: ASSLPGPSPQH

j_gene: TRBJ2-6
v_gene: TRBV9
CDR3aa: ASSLPGANVLT

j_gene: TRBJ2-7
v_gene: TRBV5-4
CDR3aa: ASSLGDRGVVVEQY

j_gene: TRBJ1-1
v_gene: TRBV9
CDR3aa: ATQRTADTEAF

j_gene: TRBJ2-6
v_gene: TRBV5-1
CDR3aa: ASSSPDGISGANVLT

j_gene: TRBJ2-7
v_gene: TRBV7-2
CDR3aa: ASSPFSRNSGEQY

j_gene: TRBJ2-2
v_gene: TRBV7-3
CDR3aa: ASSTTARGGGSGGELF

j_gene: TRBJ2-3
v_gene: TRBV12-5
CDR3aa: ASVVEGNTDTQY

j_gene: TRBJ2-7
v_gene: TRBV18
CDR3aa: ASSPRQAYEQY

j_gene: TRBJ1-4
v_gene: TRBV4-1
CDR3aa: ASSQKGWENEKLF

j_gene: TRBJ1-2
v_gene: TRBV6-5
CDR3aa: ASSQAGTDYGYT

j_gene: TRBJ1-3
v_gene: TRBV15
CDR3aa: ATSSPRDRVSGNTIY

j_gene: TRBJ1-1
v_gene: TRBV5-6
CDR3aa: ASSRWRQLLNTEAF

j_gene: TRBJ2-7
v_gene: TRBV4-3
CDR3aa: ASSRGPSYEQY

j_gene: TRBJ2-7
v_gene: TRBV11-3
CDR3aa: ASSEAGFAYEQY